One sample yielded the 14 T cell receptor beta chains listed below, sequenced in a study of shared clonotypes between healthy human individuals. Some clones are missing from TCRdb's copy, which holds only in-frame ones; the method was immunoSEQ multiplex PCR. The sample has 2 million to 3 million clones; just over 90% are singletons. Input material: naive CD4+ T cells sorted from blood. Subset here: CD45RA+ positively selected. The receptors derive from a man aged 18 to 30 in good health.

The rearrangement joins TRBV10-3 to TRBJ2-3; no clear D gene. The V and J ends lost 4 bases and 3 bases respectively, with 8 bases between them. The V gene's germline CDR1 is ENHRY and CDR2 SYGVKD. CDR3 length: 13 amino acids. Here the CDR3 reads CAISVDQTDTQYF. CDR3 in DNA: TGTGCCATCAGTGTGGATCAGACAGATACGCAGTATTTT.

A single count supports this clone. The V gene is TRBV4-2, the J gene TRBJ2-1; TRBD2 matches at 7 bases. Trimming cost V 0 bases and J 5 bases; bases outside gene matches: 7. Per germline, CDR1 LGHNA and CDR2 YNFKEQ. The CDR3 contains 16 residues. The CDR3 protein is CASSQEGGGPHNEQFF. The DNA of the CDR3 is TGTGCCAGCAGCCAAGAGGGGGGAGGGCCCCACAATGAGCAGTTCTTC.

Concerning this clone: Additional DNA sequences in this sample encode the identical CDR3. The chain is built from TRBV28 and TRBJ2-7; no definite D call. The CDR3 extends over 13 amino acids. CDR1 and CDR2 from the germline V gene are MDHEN and SYDVKM. The ends were cut back, 2 bases at V and 2 bases at J, with 7 bases in the middle. CDR3 region: CASSLTVPYEQYF. CDR3 sequence (DNA): TGTGCCAGCAGTTTAACGGTCCCCTACGAGCAGTACTTC.

V is TRBV18 and J is TRBJ1-6, with TRBD1 identical over 9 bases. The CDR3 spans 16 residues. V lost 3 bases and J lost 9; bases outside the gene matches: 9. The V gene's germline CDR1 is KGHSH and CDR2 LQKENI. CDR3 nucleotides: TGTGCCAGCTCACCGTTTGACAGGGGGACAGGTTCACCCCTCCACTTT. Translated: CASSPFDRGTGSPLHF.

The table lists this clone with a count of one. J is TRBJ2-1 and V is TRBV18; D tentatively fits TRBD1 or TRBD2 (6 bases each). V was trimmed by 4 bases and J by 8 bases, leaving 24 bases between them. The CDR3 totals 17 residues. CDR1 is KGHSH and CDR2 is LQKENI in the germline V gene. CDR3 protein: CASSQRGRSISYHEQFF. CDR3 nucleotide sequence: TGTGCCAGCTCACAACGGGGGCGATCGATTTCTTACCATGAGCAGTTCTTC.

The chain employs TRBV11-2 and TRBJ1-1; D is unresolved. This CDR3 contains 13 residues. V dropped 5 bases and J dropped 5 bases, with 12 bases sitting between them. Germline CDR1 is SGHAT and CDR2 is FQNNGV. The CDR3 nucleotides are TGTGCCAGCAGCATCGGTAAAGGAACTGAAGCTTTCTTT. This sequence encodes CASSIGKGTEAFF. The whole variable domain, remainder taken from reference TRBV11-2 and TRBJ1-1, is EAGVAQSPRYKIIEKRQSVAFWCNPISGHATLYWYQQILGQGPKLLIQFQNNGVVDDSQLPKDRFSAERLKGVDSTLKIQPAKLEDSAVYLCASSIGKGTEAFFGQGTRLTVV.

The chain combines TRBV9 with TRBJ2-3; D not certain. The V gene's germline CDR1 is SGDLS and CDR2 YYNGEE. Trimming took 4 bases from V and 2 from J, leaving 5 bases between them. The CDR3 totals 12 residues. CDR3: CASSSDTDTQYF. DNA of the CDR3: TGTGCCAGCAGCTCAGACACAGATACGCAGTATTTT.

This clone was observed a single time. This sequence joins TRBV19 and TRBJ2-3; a weak D match, TRBD1 (6 bases). Trimming took off 5 bases at V and 2 bases at J, with 14 bases between the two ends. Looked up from germline, CDR1 is LNHDA and CDR2 is SQIVND (reference sequence). This CDR3 spans 15 amino acids. Here the CDR3 DNA reads TGTGCCAGTAGTGTCCGGGACACCAACACAGATACGCAGTATTTT. Its translation is CASSVRDTNTDTQYF.

This chain uses TRBV19 with TRBJ1-3; D ambiguous. The CDR3 runs 13 residues. CDR1 and CDR2 from the germline V gene are LNHDA and SQIVND (reference sequence). Trimming cost V 7 bases and J 0 bases, with 7 bases left between them. The CDR3 nucleotides read TGTGCCAGTACCACAGCCTCTGGAAACACCATATATTTT. Translated: CASTTASGNTIYF.

The V call is TRBV5-1, the J call TRBJ1-2; possibly TRBD1 for D (6 bases). Germline loops: CDR1 SGHRS, CDR2 YFSETQ. The CDR3 spans 12 residues. Trimming shortened V by 4 bases and J by 5 bases, and 9 bases separated the two germline ends. The CDR3 nucleotides read TGCGCCAGCAGCGACAGGTATTATGGCTACACCTTC. Encoded protein: CASSDRYYGYTF. The variable domain in full, completed from reference TRBV5-1 and TRBJ1-2, reads KAGVTQTPRYLIKTRGQQVTLSCSPISGHRSVSWYQQTPGQGLQFLFEYFSETQRNKGNFPGRFSGRQFSNSRSEMNVSTLELGDSALYLCASSDRYYGYTFGSGTRLTVV.

The chain is built from TRBV10-3 and TRBJ2-7, with D tentatively TRBD2 (5 bases). There are 13 residues in the CDR3. Trimming pared 2 bases from V and 7 bases from J, leaving 12 bases between. Germline loops: CDR1 ENHRY, CDR2 SYGVKD. This CDR3 is CAISEGLLREQYF. DNA of the CDR3: TGTGCCATCAGTGAGGGACTCCTTCGGGAGCAGTACTTC.

The chain uses TRBV7-2 and TRBJ2-1; no clear D. CDR3 size: 15 residues. Per germline, CDR1 SGHTA and CDR2 FQGNSA. Trimming cost V 0 bases and J 6 bases, with 12 bases left between them. Here the CDR3 DNA reads TGTGCCAGCAGCTTAGCGGTGCTTCCCCTCAATGAGCAGTTCTTC. Its protein product is CASSLAVLPLNEQFF.

V is TRBV6-1 and J is TRBJ1-4, with D possibly TRBD1 on 5 matching bases. CDR1 is MNHNS, CDR2 SASEGT, per germline. This CDR3 has 14 amino acids. Trimming stripped 4 bases from V and 6 bases from J, with 12 bases between. The CDR3 protein is CASSVGGVDEKLFF. The CDR3 region has the DNA TGTGCCAGCAGTGTTGGGGGTGTGGATGAAAAACTGTTTTTT.

The rearrangement uses TRBV7-2 and TRBJ2-1, with D perhaps given as TRBD1 or TRBD2 (6 bases each). The germline gives CDR1 SGHTA, CDR2 FQGNSA. Between the trimmed V and J ends, which lost 7 bases and 7 bases, there was a span of 14 bases. The CDR3 has 13 residues. DNA of the CDR3: TGTGCCAGCACTGGGGGGCCGGGAAATGAGCAGTTCTTC. This encodes CASTGGPGNEQFF.